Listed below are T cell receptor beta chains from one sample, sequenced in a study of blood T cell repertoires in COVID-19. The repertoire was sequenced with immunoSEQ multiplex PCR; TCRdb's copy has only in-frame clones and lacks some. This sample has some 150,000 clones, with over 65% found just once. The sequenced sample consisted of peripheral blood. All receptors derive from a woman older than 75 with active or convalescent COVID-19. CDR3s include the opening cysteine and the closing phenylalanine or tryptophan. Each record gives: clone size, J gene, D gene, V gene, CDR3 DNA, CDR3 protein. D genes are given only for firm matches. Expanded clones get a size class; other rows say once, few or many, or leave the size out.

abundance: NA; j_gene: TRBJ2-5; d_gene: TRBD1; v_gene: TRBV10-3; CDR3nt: TGTGCCATCAGTGCGGGACAGTCCTTGGAGACTCAGTACTTC; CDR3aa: CAISAGQSLETQYF
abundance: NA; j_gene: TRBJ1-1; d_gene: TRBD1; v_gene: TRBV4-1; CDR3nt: TGCGCCAGCGCTCAAGGGACAGTTCGCAAGGTGAACACTGAAGCTTTCTTT; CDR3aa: CASAQGTVRKVNTEAFF
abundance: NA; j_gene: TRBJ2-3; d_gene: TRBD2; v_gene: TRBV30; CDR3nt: TGTGCCTGGAGTCAGCCTAGCGGGGGGCTAGTGGGAACAGATACGCAGTATTTT; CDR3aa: CAWSQPSGGLVGTDTQYF
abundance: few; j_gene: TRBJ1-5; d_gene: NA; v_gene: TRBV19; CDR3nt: TGTGCCAGTAGTATAGGAGTCGGGGGACCCAGCAATCAGCCCCAGCATTTT; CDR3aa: CASSIGVGGPSNQPQHF
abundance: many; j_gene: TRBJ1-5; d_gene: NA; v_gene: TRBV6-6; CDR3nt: TGTGCCAGCAGTTCCCCCAGGGGTCGGCAGCCCCAGCATTTT; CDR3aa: CASSSPRGRQPQHF
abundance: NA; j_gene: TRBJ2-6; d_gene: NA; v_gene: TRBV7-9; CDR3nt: TGTGCCAGCAGCAGTCTAGAACCGGGACAAAGGTCTGGGGCCAACGTCCTGACTTTC; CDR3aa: CASSSLEPGQRSGANVLTF
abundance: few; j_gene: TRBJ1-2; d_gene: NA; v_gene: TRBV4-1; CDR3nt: TGCGCCAGCAGCCAAGAGCCACTTAACTATGGCTACACCTTC; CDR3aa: CASSQEPLNYGYTF
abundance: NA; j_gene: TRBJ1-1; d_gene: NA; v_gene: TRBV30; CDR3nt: TGTGCCTGGAGTGTCTCAGGGTTGGGCACTGAAGCTTTCTTT; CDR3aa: CAWSVSGLGTEAFF
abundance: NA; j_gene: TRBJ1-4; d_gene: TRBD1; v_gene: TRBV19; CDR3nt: TGTGCCAGTAGTATTTTGGGACAGGGAGATGAAAAACTGTTTTTT; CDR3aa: CASSILGQGDEKLFF
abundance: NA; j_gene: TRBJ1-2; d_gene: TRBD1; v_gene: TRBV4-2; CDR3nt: TGTGCCAGCAGCCAAGGCCGGGACAGTTGGGGCTACACCTTC; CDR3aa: CASSQGRDSWGYTF
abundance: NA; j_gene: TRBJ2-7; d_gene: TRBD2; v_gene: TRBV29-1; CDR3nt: TGCAGCGTTGTTGCGGGGGGGACCTACGAGCAGTACTTC; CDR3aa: CSVVAGGTYEQYF
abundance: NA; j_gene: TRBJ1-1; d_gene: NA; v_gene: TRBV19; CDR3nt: TGTGCCAGTAGTATCTTAGGGGCGAGTGAAGCTTTCTTT; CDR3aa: CASSILGASEAFF
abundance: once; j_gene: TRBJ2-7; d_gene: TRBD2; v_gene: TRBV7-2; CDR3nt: TGTGCCTCAACGGGACTAGCGTTTAGCTACGAGCAGTACTTC; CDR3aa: CASTGLAFSYEQYF
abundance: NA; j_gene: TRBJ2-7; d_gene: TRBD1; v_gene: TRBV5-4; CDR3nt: TGTGCCAGCAGCTCGAGACAGGGGGGAGGATCCGAGCAGTACTTC; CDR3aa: CASSSRQGGGSEQYF
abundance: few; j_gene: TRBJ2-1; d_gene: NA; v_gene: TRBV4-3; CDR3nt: TGCGCCAGCAGCCAAGTATCGGGACACGGGTACAATGAGCAGTTCTTC; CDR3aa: CASSQVSGHGYNEQFF
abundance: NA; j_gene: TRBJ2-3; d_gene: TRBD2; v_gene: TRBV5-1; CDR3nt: TGCGCCAGCAGCTTTGGGACTAGCGGGGGAGGCACAGATACGCAGTATTTT; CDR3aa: CASSFGTSGGGTDTQYF
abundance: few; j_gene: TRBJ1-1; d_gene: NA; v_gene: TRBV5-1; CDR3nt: TGCGCCAGCAGCTTGGCTTCAGGGGACACTGAAGCTTTCTTT; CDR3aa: CASSLASGDTEAFF
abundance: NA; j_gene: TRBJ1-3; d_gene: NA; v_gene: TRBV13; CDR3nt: TGTGCCAGCAGCCGCCCCTTTCCCAGGGGCCGATCTGGAAACACCATATATTTT; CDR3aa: CASSRPFPRGRSGNTIYF
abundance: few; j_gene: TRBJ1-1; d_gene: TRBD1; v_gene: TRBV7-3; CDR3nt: TGTGCCAGCAGCCCAACGACAGGGGTGGGCGCTGAAGCTTTCTTT; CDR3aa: CASSPTTGVGAEAFF
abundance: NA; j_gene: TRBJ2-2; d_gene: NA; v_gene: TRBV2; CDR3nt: TGTGCCAGCAGTGGAGGCAGGGGGGACACCGGGGAGCTGTTTTTT; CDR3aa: CASSGGRGDTGELFF
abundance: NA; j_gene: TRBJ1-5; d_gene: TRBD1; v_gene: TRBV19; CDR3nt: TGTGCCAGTAGGACAGGGGGTCTTAGCAATCAGCCCCAGCATTTT; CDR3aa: CASRTGGLSNQPQHF
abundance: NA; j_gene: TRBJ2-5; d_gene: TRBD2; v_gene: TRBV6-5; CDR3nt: TGTGCCAGCAGACTTAGCGGGGGGGCCGGGGAGACCCAGTACTTC; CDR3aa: CASRLSGGAGETQYF
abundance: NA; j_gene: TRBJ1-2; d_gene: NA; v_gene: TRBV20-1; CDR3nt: TGCAGCGGAGGACCGACGGATGGCTACACCTTC; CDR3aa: CSGGPTDGYTF
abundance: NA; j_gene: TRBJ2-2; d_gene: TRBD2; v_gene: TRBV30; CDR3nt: TGTGCCTGGAGGCGAGCGGGGGGAGTTAACACCGGGGAGCTGTTTTTT; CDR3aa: CAWRRAGGVNTGELFF
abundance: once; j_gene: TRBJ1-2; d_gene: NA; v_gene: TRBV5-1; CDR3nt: TGCGCCAGCTGGAACTACAGGGACGGCTACACCTTC; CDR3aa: CASWNYRDGYTF
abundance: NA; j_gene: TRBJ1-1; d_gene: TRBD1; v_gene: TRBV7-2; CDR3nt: TGTGCCAGCAGCTTAGCGGATGCTAGGACAGGGGTGAGGAACACTGAAGCTTTCTTT; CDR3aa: CASSLADARTGVRNTEAFF
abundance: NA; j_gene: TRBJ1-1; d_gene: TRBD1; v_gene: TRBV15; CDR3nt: TGTGCCACCAGCGTTACGACAGGGCACACTGAAGCTTTCTTT; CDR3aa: CATSVTTGHTEAFF
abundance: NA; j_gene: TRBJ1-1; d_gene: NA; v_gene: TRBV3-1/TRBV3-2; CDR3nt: TGTGCCAGCAGCCGTCAGGGACAGAACACTGAAGCTTTCTTT; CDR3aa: CASSRQGQNTEAFF
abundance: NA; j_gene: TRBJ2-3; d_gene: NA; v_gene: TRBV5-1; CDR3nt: TGCGCCAGCAGCTTCGGGGTCACAGATACGCAGTATTTT; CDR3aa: CASSFGVTDTQYF
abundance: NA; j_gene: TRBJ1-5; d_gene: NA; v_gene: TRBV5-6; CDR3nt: TGTGCCAGCAGCTTGAGTGAGGGACAGCCCCAGCATTTT; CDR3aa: CASSLSEGQPQHF
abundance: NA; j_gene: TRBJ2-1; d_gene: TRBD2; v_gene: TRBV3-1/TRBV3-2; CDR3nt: TGTGCCAGCAGCCAAACCGGGACTAGTTTCAAGTTCTTC; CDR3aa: CASSQTGTSFKFF
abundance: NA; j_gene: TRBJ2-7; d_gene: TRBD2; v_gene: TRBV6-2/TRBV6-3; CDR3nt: TGTGCCAGCAGTTTCGGGACTAGCGAGAAATACGAGCAGTACTTC; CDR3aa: CASSFGTSEKYEQYF
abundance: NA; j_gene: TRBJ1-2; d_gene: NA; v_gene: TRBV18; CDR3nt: TGTGCCAGCTCACCACCCGGTTCATACGGGTATGGCTACACCTTC; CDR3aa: CASSPPGSYGYGYTF
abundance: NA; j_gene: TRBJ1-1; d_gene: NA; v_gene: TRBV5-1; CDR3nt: TGCGCCAGCAGGCACGATACAGGCATGAACACTGAAGCTTTCTTT; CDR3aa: CASRHDTGMNTEAFF
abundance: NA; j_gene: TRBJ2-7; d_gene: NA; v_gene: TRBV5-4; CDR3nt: TGTGCCAGCAGTCTACAGGGCCCCCCTTACGAGCAGTACTTC; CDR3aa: CASSLQGPPYEQYF
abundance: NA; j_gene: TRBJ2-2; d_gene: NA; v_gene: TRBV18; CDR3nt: TGTGCCAGCTCACCAGTCCCTGTCGGGGAGCTGTTTTTT; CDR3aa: CASSPVPVGELFF
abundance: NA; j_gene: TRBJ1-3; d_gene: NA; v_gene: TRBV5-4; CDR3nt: TGTGCCAGCAGCTTGGAAGTTGGGCAGAACTCTGGAAACACCATATATTTT; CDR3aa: CASSLEVGQNSGNTIYF
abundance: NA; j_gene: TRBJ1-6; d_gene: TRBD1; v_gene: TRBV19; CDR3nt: TGTGCCAGTAGTACTATTACAGGGGCCAACCACTCACCCCTCCACTTT; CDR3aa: CASSTITGANHSPLHF
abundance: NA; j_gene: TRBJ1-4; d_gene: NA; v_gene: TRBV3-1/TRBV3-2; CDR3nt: TGTGCCAGCAGCCAAGCCCTCGCGAGGGAAAAACTGTTTTTT; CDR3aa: CASSQALAREKLFF
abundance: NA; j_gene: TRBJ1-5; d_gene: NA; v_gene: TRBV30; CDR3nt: NA; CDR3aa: CAWRMSFAGGSLHF
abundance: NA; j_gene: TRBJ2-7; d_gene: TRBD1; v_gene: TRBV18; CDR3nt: TGTGCCAGCTCACCGGCCGGGACAGCCTACGAGCAGTACTTC; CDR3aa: CASSPAGTAYEQYF
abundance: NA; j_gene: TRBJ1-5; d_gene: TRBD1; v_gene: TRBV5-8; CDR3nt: TGTGCCAGCAGGGACAGGAGCGCAAATCAGCCCCAGCATTTT; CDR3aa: CASRDRSANQPQHF
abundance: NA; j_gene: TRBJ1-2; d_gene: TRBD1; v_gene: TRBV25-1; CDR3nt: TGTGCCAGCAGTCCAGAGGGACAGGTCAAAGTAAGGGATGGCTACACCTTC; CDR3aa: CASSPEGQVKVRDGYTF
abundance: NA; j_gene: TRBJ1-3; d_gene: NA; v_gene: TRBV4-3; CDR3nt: TGCGCCAGCAGCCAGGACAGTTATGGCTCTGGAAACACCATATATTTT; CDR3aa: CASSQDSYGSGNTIYF
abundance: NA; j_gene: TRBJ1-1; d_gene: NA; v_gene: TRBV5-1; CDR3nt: TGCGCCAGCAGCTCAGGGGCGAGGACTGAAGCTTTCTTT; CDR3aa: CASSSGARTEAFF
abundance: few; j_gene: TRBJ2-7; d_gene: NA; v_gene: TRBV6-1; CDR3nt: TGTGCCAGCAGTGAAGCGCTTCGCGTTTCACAGGTAGCCTACGAGCAGTACTTC; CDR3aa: CASSEALRVSQVAYEQYF
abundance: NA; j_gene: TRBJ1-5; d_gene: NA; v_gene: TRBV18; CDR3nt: TGTGCCAGCTCACTTACGGGTCTTAACAATCAGCCCCAGCATTTT; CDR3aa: CASSLTGLNNQPQHF
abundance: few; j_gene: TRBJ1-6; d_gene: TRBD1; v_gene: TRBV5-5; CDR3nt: TGTGCCAGCAGCTTTTTCGGACAGGGAAATTCACCCCTCCACTTT; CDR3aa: CASSFFGQGNSPLHF
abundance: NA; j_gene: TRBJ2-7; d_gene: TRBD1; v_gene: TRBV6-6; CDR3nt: TGTGCCAGCAGCAGATCCGGGACAGGGCACGAGCAGTACTTC; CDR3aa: CASSRSGTGHEQYF
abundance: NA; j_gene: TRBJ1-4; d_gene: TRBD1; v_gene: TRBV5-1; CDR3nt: TGCGCCAGCAGCCCGGGGACAGGGAATCGGGAAAAACTGTTTTTT; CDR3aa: CASSPGTGNREKLFF
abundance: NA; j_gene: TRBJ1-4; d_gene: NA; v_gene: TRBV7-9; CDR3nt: TGTGCCAGCAGCCGACAGAGTACAACTAATGAAAAACTGTTTTTT; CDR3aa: CASSRQSTTNEKLFF
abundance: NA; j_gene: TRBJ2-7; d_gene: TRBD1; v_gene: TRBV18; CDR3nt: TGTGCCAGCTCACGAGACAGGGCCTACGAGCAGTACTTC; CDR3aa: CASSRDRAYEQYF
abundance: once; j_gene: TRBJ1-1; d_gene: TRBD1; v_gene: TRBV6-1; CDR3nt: TGTGCCAGCAGTGAGCTCAGGGGGCCGGCGAACACTGAAGCTTTCTTT; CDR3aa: CASSELRGPANTEAFF